These 21 T cell receptor beta chains came from one sample sequenced in a study of T cells in Graves' hyperthyroidism and ophthalmopathy. The CDR3 regions of TCR beta were amplified from RNA transcripts. TCR CDR3 underwent first-round RT-PCR with the HTBI primer set. TCRdb used MiXCR to reprocess the multiplex PCR reads, holding one entry per CDR3 protein. The sample has about 520,000 distinct CDR3 sequences, approximately 25% seen once; the top ten hold roughly 12%. The sample taken for sequencing was blood. These receptors originate from a woman aged 25 to 39 with Graves' ophthalmopathy.

This clonotype was detected ten times or more. The CDR3 DNA sequence: TGCAGTGCTATGGGGACAGGGGGGAGAGCCTACGAGCAGTACTTC. This sequence encodes CSAMGTGGRAYEQYF. The chain couples TRBV20-1 to TRBJ2-7, with 11 bases lining up with TRBD1. CDR3 size: 15 residues. Unmatched junction bases numbered 7, after V lost 4 bases and J lost 2 bases. In germline, CDR1 is DFQATT, CDR2 SNEGSKA (reference sequence).

This clonotype came up many times. The chain links TRBV19 to TRBJ2-2; the match to TRBD1 covers 12 bases. Trimming took 5 bases from V and 1 from J; bases not matched to a gene: 14. CDR3 length: 20 amino acids. Germline V gene sequence: CDR1 LNHDA, CDR2 SQIVND (reference sequence). The CDR3 DNA sequence: TGTGCCAGTAGTCCATCCGCCCCGGGACAGGGGGCGAGGAACACCGGGGAGCTGTTTTTT. Translation gives CASSPSAPGQGARNTGELFF.

This clonotype was detected only a few times. The chain links TRBV6-5 to TRBJ2-4; D is uncertain. The CDR3 extends over 18 amino acids. Trimming took off 0 bases at V and 0 bases at J, with 15 bases between the two ends. CDR1 is MNHEY, CDR2 SVGAGI, per germline. CDR3 in DNA: TGTGCCAGCAGTTACTCCAGCGTAGGATTCCTAGCCAAAAACATTCAGTACTTC. Translating it yields CASSYSSVGFLAKNIQYF.

This clonotype has a count of ten or more. The CDR3 protein is CATSSGSRAEAFF. CDR3 sequence (DNA): TGTGCCACCAGCAGTGGTTCCCGCGCTGAAGCTTTCTTT. The chain uses TRBV15 and TRBJ1-1, with D uncertain. V lost 3 bases and J lost 6, with 11 bases in between. The CDR3 is made up of 13 amino acids. The germline CDR1 and CDR2 sequences are LNHNV and YYDKDF (reference sequence).

This chain connects TRBV4-3 to TRBJ2-2; possibly TRBD1 for D (5 bases). The CDR3 extends over 13 amino acids. The V gene lost 1 base and the J gene lost 6 bases, with 6 bases spanning the gap. Germline V gene sequence: CDR1 LGHNA, CDR2 YSLEER. CDR3 in DNA: TGCGCCAGCAGCCAAGGGACACCCGGGGAGCTGTTTTTT. Its translation: CASSQGTPGELFF.

The table lists this clonotype with many counts. This sequence joins TRBV29-1 and TRBJ1-2, with D possibly TRBD1 on 5 matching bases. V was trimmed by 7 bases and J by 5 bases, leaving 20 bases between them. Germline V gene data show CDR1 as SQVTM and CDR2 as ANQGSEA. This CDR3 has 14 residues. The CDR3 region is CSGATGLGQYGYTF. In DNA form, the CDR3 reads TGCAGCGGTGCCACGGGACTTGGCCAATATGGCTACACCTTC.

In this sample, this clonotype turned up many times. V is TRBV7-9 and J is TRBJ2-7; maybe TRBD1 (5 bases). Between the trimmed V and J ends, which lost 1 base and 6 bases, there was a span of 13 bases. The CDR3 totals 14 residues. Germline CDR1 SEHNR, CDR2 FQNEAQ (reference sequence). CDR3 sequence: CASSLEWVGAEQYF. CDR3 DNA sequence: TGTGCCAGCAGCTTAGAATGGGTAGGGGCCGAGCAGTACTTC.

The chain couples TRBV10-1 to TRBJ1-2; tentative D call: TRBD1 (5 bases). The CDR3 runs to 14 residues. V shed 0 bases and J shed 7 bases, with 12 bases lying between them. CDR1 is WNHNN, CDR2 SYGVQD, per germline (reference sequence). This chain's CDR3 is CASSESSGRAGYTF. The CDR3, as DNA: TGCGCCAGCAGTGAGTCTTCGGGCAGGGCTGGCTACACCTTC.

The V gene is TRBV7-2, the J gene TRBJ1-2; D gene uncertain. Germline CDR1 and CDR2: SGHTA and FQGNSA. There are 12 residues in the CDR3. V was pared by 5 bases and J by 4 bases, with 8 bases between. The CDR3, as DNA: TGTGCCAGCAGCCCCATATCCTATGGCTACACCTTC. This encodes CASSPISYGYTF.

The V gene is TRBV6-4, the J gene TRBJ2-5; TRBD2 matches 10 bases. Trimming cost V 5 bases and J 2 bases; bases outside gene matches: 8. The CDR3 is made up of 16 amino acids. Germline V gene lookup returns CDR1 MRHNA and CDR2 SNTAGT. In nucleotides, the CDR3 is TGTGCCAGCAGTTACACCGTAGCGGGAGGACAAGAGACCCAGTACTTC. Its translation is CASSYTVAGGQETQYF.

This rearrangement joins TRBV7-6 to TRBJ2-7, with 7 bases matching TRBD2. The V gene end was trimmed by 4 bases and the J gene end by 5 bases; junction bases not matched to a gene: 8. CDR3 length equals 14 residues. CDR1 SGHVS and CDR2 FNYEAQ come from the germline V gene. The CDR3 nucleotides read TGTGCCAGCAGCTCCATCTCCCGGGGGGACGAGCAGTACTTC. Encoded protein: CASSSISRGDEQYF.

At least ten counts were recorded for this clonotype. The chain carries TRBV6-5 and TRBJ1-3, with D maybe TRBD1 (5 bases). Trimming removed 0 bases at V and 3 bases at J, with 15 bases between. CDR1 is MNHEY, CDR2 SVGAGI, per germline. The CDR3 is made up of 17 amino acids. The CDR3 coding sequence is TGTGCCAGCAGTTACTCGAGTGCTACTGGGGGTGGAAACACCATATATTTT. Translated: CASSYSSATGGGNTIYF.

This clonotype has at least ten counts. The gene calls are TRBV6-7 and TRBJ1-5; D gene uncertain. TRBV6-7 is an ORF; its function is uncertain. Trimming left V 0 bases short and J 1 base short, with 13 bases between. The CDR3 has 17 amino acids. The chain's CDR3 is CASSYSNRPASNQPQHF. CDR3 nucleotide sequence: TGTGCCAGCAGTTACTCGAATCGGCCGGCGAGCAATCAGCCCCAGCATTTT.

This clonotype came up many times. This chain links TRBV18 with TRBJ2-7; the match to TRBD2 covers 7 bases. CDR3 size: 13 residues. Unmatched junction bases numbered 5, after V lost 0 bases and J lost 9 bases. Germline CDR1 KGHSH, CDR2 LQKENI. CDR3 nucleotide sequence: TGTGCCAGCTCACCACCTGGCAGGGAGGGGCAGTACTTC. Its translation: CASSPPGREGQYF. The full variable domain, completed using reference TRBV18 and TRBJ2-7, is NAGVMQNPRHLVRRRGQEARLRCSPMKGHSHVYWYRQLPEEGLKFMVYLQKENIIDESGMPKERFSAEFPKEGPSILRIQQVVRGDSAAYFCASSPPGREGQYFGPGTRLTVT.

This clonotype was seen at least ten times. The DNA for the CDR3 is TGTGCCAGCAGCCGACAGGGAGGGGGGGATTACGAGCAGTACTTC. The encoded protein is CASSRQGGGDYEQYF. The V call is TRBV2, the J call TRBJ2-7; D may correspond to TRBD1 or TRBD2 (7 bases each). V lost 6 bases and J lost 4, with 19 bases in between. Germline V gene lookup returns CDR1 SNHLY and CDR2 FYNNEI. The CDR3 length is 15 residues.

This chain connects TRBV12-3 or TRBV12-4 to TRBJ1-1; TRBD1 matches 9 bases. J lost 0 bases, V lost 3 bases, and 5 bases had no gene match. This CDR3 has 16 amino acids. The CDR3 nucleotides read TGTGCCAGCAGTTTTCGGACAGGGGCCATGAACACTGAAGCTTTCTTT. Translated: CASSFRTGAMNTEAFF.

This clonotype appeared a few times. The rearrangement uses TRBV6-1 and TRBJ2-7; D possibly corresponds to TRBD2 (5 bases). This CDR3 is built from 13 residues. Looked up from germline, CDR1 is MNHNS and CDR2 is SASEGT. V was shortened by 4 bases and J by 1 base, with 8 bases between the two germline ends. DNA of the CDR3: TGTGCCAGCAGTGTCGGGGTATCCTACGAGCAGTACTTC. It specifies CASSVGVSYEQYF.

This clonotype was found many times. This chain connects TRBV19 to TRBJ1-5; D not resolved. The CDR3 runs to 14 residues. Looked up from germline, CDR1 is LNHDA and CDR2 is SQIVND (reference sequence). The V end was cut by 5 bases, the J end by 4 bases, with 12 bases between. CDR3 sequence reads: CASSPHRVNQPQHF. The CDR3, as DNA: TGTGCCAGTAGTCCACACCGGGTGAATCAGCCCCAGCATTTT.

This clonotype has at least ten counts. The rearrangement uses TRBV6-1 and TRBJ2-5; weak D call: TRBD1 (6 bases). In germline, CDR1 is MNHNS, CDR2 SASEGT. This CDR3 comprises 16 residues. V lost 5 bases to trimming and J lost 5 bases, with 21 bases between them. Here the CDR3 reads CASSRGLQGLVETQYF. For the CDR3, the DNA is TGTGCCAGCAGTCGGGGCCTGCAGGGGCTGGTGGAGACCCAGTACTTC.

V is TRBV7-6 and J is TRBJ2-5; no definite D call. Germline lookup yields CDR1 SGHVS and CDR2 FNYEAQ. V gave up 6 bases and J gave up 0 bases, with 17 bases separating them. The CDR3 has 16 amino acids. CDR3 sequence: CASRGAGLAYQETQYF. In nucleotides, the CDR3 is TGTGCCAGCAGAGGCGCAGGCTTGGCGTACCAAGAGACCCAGTACTTC.

The chain uses TRBV20-1 and TRBJ2-5; D not certain. The germline CDR1 and CDR2 sequences are DFQATT and SNEGSKA (reference sequence). V was pared by 4 bases and J by 3 bases, with 12 bases between. The CDR3 consists of 13 residues. DNA of the CDR3: TGCAGTGCTACGTCTAACCCAAAAGAGACCCAGTACTTC. Translation gives CSATSNPKETQYF.